The 10 T cell receptor beta chains listed next were all sequenced from one sample in a study of cytomegalovirus exposure and HLA in healthy donors. PCR primers comprised 60 Vbeta and 13 Jbeta primers. Profiling relied on immunoSEQ multiplex PCR, and the TCRdb table lists in-frame clones only, not all of them. In the table there are 90,000 to 130,000 clones, roughly four fifths of which are singletons. Material for sequencing was PBMCs. The receptors originated from a woman aged 25 to 39 in good health and CMV-seronegative.

The rearrangement uses TRBV6-4 and TRBJ2-3; D may be TRBD2 (5 bases). The CDR3 runs to 13 residues. Deletions cut 2 bases from V and 7 bases from J, with 10 bases between. Looked up from germline, CDR1 is MRHNA and CDR2 is SNTAGT. The CDR3 sequence: CASSDERGNTQYF. In nucleotides, the CDR3 is TGTGCCAGCAGTGACGAAAGAGGGAATACGCAGTATTTT.

This clone was counted only a few times. Other DNA variants within this sample encode the same CDR3. This chain connects TRBV18 to TRBJ2-7; possible D gene TRBD1, 6 bases. Germline V gives CDR1 KGHSH, CDR2 LQKENI. There are 13 residues in the CDR3. Trimming left V 4 bases short and J 1 base short, with 8 bases between. DNA for the CDR3: TGTGCCAGCTCACTAGGACAGTCCTACGAGCAGTACTTC. Its translation: CASSLGQSYEQYF.

The chain is built from TRBV28 and TRBJ1-1, with 7 bases matching TRBD1. Germline V gene lookup returns CDR1 MDHEN and CDR2 SYDVKM. The CDR3 has 15 amino acids. J lost 6 bases, V lost 3 bases, and 10 bases had no gene match. The CDR3: CASSFGNRGEPEAFF. The CDR3 nucleotides read TGTGCCAGCAGTTTTGGAAACAGGGGTGAGCCTGAAGCTTTCTTT.

This chain links TRBV7-2 with TRBJ1-3; D is perhaps TRBD1 (5 bases). The CDR3 has 14 amino acids. V lost 2 bases, J lost 2 bases, and 7 bases lay in between. Germline lookup yields CDR1 SGHTA and CDR2 FQGNSA. The CDR3 spells CASSLRTTGNTIYF. DNA of the CDR3: TGTGCCAGCAGCTTAAGGACAACTGGAAACACCATATATTTT.

CDR3 sequence (DNA): TGTGCCAGCGGACTAGCGGGAGAGGAGGAGACCCAGTACTTC. It is translated as CASGLAGEEETQYF. The chain uses TRBV28 and TRBJ2-5; 13 positions agree with TRBD2. The junction had 5 bases not matched to a gene; V was cut back by 8 bases and J by 5 bases. The CDR3 covers 14 residues. Germline V gene data show CDR1 as MDHEN and CDR2 as SYDVKM.

V is TRBV4-1 and J is TRBJ1-2, with D possibly being TRBD1 (5 bases). CDR3 length equals 13 residues. The germline gives CDR1 MGHRA, CDR2 YSYEKL. V lost 1 base and J lost 7, with 10 bases in between. In DNA form, the CDR3 reads TGCGCCAGCAGCCAAGTGGCAGGGTTTGGCTACACCTTC. This encodes CASSQVAGFGYTF.

The rearrangement uses TRBV28 and TRBJ1-5, with no clear D. V lost 2 bases, J lost 6 bases, and 8 bases lay in between. Germline-derived CDR1 and CDR2 are MDHEN and SYDVKM. The CDR3 loop spans 13 amino acids. The CDR3 here is CASSLPLSQPQHF. The DNA for the CDR3 is TGTGCCAGCAGTTTACCCCTCAGTCAGCCCCAGCATTTT.

This clone is a singleton in its sample. This chain uses TRBV5-1 with TRBJ2-1; tentatively, D is TRBD2 (5 bases). The CDR3 consists of 14 residues. CDR1 and CDR2 (germline): SGHRS, YFSETQ. Trimming removed 0 bases at V and 7 bases at J, with 11 bases between. The CDR3 here is CASSLAGLANEQFF. Written as DNA, the CDR3 is TGCGCCAGCAGCTTGGCAGGCCTAGCAAATGAGCAGTTCTTC.

This sequence joins TRBV25-1 and TRBJ2-1, with no clear D. CDR1 is MGHDK and CDR2 is SYGVNS in the germline V gene. This CDR3 has 13 amino acids. V was clipped by 2 bases and J by 10 bases, with 12 bases between them. The CDR3 is CASSEPTSVEQFF. CDR3 sequence (DNA): TGTGCCAGCAGTGAACCCACGAGTGTGGAGCAGTTCTTC.

The chain joins TRBV28 to TRBJ1-2; no clear D gene. The CDR3 sequence is 13 residues long. Per germline, CDR1 MDHEN and CDR2 SYDVKM. Trimming removed 5 bases from V and 0 bases from J, with 7 bases in between. In DNA form, the CDR3 reads TGTGCCAGCAGTAGTCACACTAACTATGGCTACACCTTC. This encodes CASSSHTNYGYTF.